The subject of this entry is one TCR beta chain. Its antigen remains unknown. CDR1 is SQVTM and CDR2 is ANQGSEA in the germline V gene. This CDR3 comprises 17 residues. V was shortened by 4 bases and J by 2 bases, with 21 bases between the two germline ends. The PCR employed 60 Vbeta primers together with 13 Jbeta primers. Original handling: Later work found roughly 80 million unique TCR beta chains, with 9.5 million to 12 million shared. Repertoires were generated with immunoSEQ multiplex PCR, while TCRdb's copy carries only in-frame clones and drops some. Clone size and the V and J calls come from that table; the DNA yielded D and trimming. The table has approximately 40,000 clones, roughly 64% seen once. This specimen comes from a study of cytomegalovirus exposure and HLA in healthy donors. Overall study findings and caveats: Sequencing depth across donors, presence/absence analyses assumed, was roughly uniform.

The sequenced sample consisted of PBMCs. The rearrangement links TRBV29-1 to TRBJ1-5; the D gene is possibly TRBD1 (6 bases). This clonotype was obtained from a man aged 45-65 years in good health and CMV-seropositive. The CDR3 DNA reads TGCAGCGTTGGTGGGGTGGGGGGGCCGCACGGCAATCAGCCCCAGCATTTT. Its translation is CSVGGVGGPHGNQPQHF.